The 9 T cell receptor beta chains in this list originate from one sample, sequenced in a study of shared clonotypes between healthy human individuals (dated by TCRdb to the early 2020s). The library was made by the immunoSEQ multiplex PCR assay. What TCRdb holds here is the immuneACCESS table cut down to in-frame rearrangements. Part of the clones is not present; checked against another copy, under half of the missing clones reflect an unresolved V gene, and the others are unexplained. The sample data list hundreds of thousands of clones, and around 73% of these were observed just once. The ten top clones hold about 1.8% of the sample. Sequencing was carried out using memory CD4+ T cells sorted from blood. The sample's cell subset or site label is to be understood as: CD45RA-negative fraction. All receptors derive from a woman aged 25 to 45 in good health.

The rearrangement joins TRBV11-2 to TRBJ2-7, with D possibly called TRBD1 or TRBD2 (6 bases each). The CDR3 totals 14 residues. Looked up from germline, CDR1 is SGHAT and CDR2 is FQNNGV. V shed 5 bases and J shed 2 bases, with 13 bases lying between them. The CDR3: CASSIMGGAYEQYF. The DNA of the CDR3 is TGTGCCAGCAGCATTATGGGGGGCGCCTACGAGCAGTACTTC.

The chain couples TRBV5-1 to TRBJ2-4; TRBD1 matches 9 bases. In germline, CDR1 is SGHRS, CDR2 YFSETQ. After removal of 0 bases from V and 1 base from J, the junction contained 5 bases not matched to a gene. This CDR3 region has 17 residues. This chain's CDR3 is CASSLGLQGAAKNIQYF. In DNA form, the CDR3 reads TGCGCCAGCAGCTTGGGGCTACAGGGGGCGGCCAAAAACATTCAGTACTTC.

About this clone itself: This sample also contains other DNA sequences that code for the same CDR3. The chain is built from TRBV28 and TRBJ1-1; 7 bases are a match to TRBD1. The junction had 4 bases not matched to a gene; V was cut back by 1 base and J by 5 bases. From germline, CDR1 is MDHEN and CDR2 SYDVKM. The CDR3 has 14 residues. CDR3 coding DNA: TGTGCCAGCAGTTTATTAGGCAGGGGGACTGAAGCTTTCTTT. Translation gives CASSLLGRGTEAFF.

Details on this clone: The sample carries other DNA sequences with the same CDR3. The chain joins TRBV5-1 to TRBJ1-3; the D gene is possibly TRBD1 (5 bases). With 2 bases removed from V and 4 bases from J, the gap between germline ends came to 10 bases. The CDR3 sequence is 14 residues long. Germline V CDR1 and CDR2: SGHRS, YFSETQ. The CDR3 bases are TGCGCCAGCAGCTTCGGGACGACAGGAAACACCATATATTTT. Translated: CASSFGTTGNTIYF.

The chain carries TRBV6-5 and TRBJ2-5; TRBD1 agrees at 8 bases. In germline, CDR1 is MNHEY, CDR2 SVGAGI. The CDR3 totals 14 residues. The V gene end was trimmed by 5 bases and the J gene end by 1 base; junction bases not matched to a gene: 3. The CDR3 spells CASSTDRGQETQYF. CDR3 bases: TGTGCCAGCAGTACAGACAGGGGCCAAGAGACCCAGTACTTC.

This chain uses TRBV5-1 with TRBJ2-5, with a weak D call TRBD2 (6 bases). The length of the CDR3 is 15 residues. V was cut by 3 bases and J by 3 bases, with 15 bases left in between. CDR1 is SGHRS and CDR2 is YFSETQ in the germline V gene. The chain's CDR3 is CASSWAGTFKETQYF. CDR3 bases: TGCGCCAGCAGCTGGGCCGGGACTTTCAAAGAGACCCAGTACTTC. The full variable domain, with the rest looked up from reference TRBV5-1 and TRBJ2-5, is KAGVTQTPRYLIKTRGQQVTLSCSPISGHRSVSWYQQTPGQGLQFLFEYFSETQRNKGNFPGRFSGRQFSNSRSEMNVSTLELGDSALYLCASSWAGTFKETQYFGPGTRLLVL.

The chain carries TRBV28 and TRBJ1-2; D gene ambiguous. This CDR3 has 15 residues. V dropped 7 bases and J dropped 0 bases, with 15 bases sitting between them. CDR1 is MDHEN and CDR2 is SYDVKM in the germline V gene. CDR3 coding DNA: TGTGCCAGCACCCTCCCAGGTCCCGCTAACTATGGCTACACCTTC. Translated, it gives CASTLPGPANYGYTF.

There are a few counts of this clone. This chain connects TRBV7-2 to TRBJ2-7, with D perhaps TRBD2 (6 bases). The CDR3 length is 13 residues. CDR1 and CDR2 from the germline V gene are SGHTA and FQGNSA. Between the trimmed V and J ends, which lost 8 bases and 3 bases, there was a span of 14 bases. CDR3 sequence (DNA): TGTGCCAGCGGGTTTAGCGGTAACTACGAGCAGTACTTC. It yields the protein CASGFSGNYEQYF.

The V call is TRBV28, the J call TRBJ1-4, with D maybe TRBD1 (5 bases). CDR1 is MDHEN, CDR2 SYDVKM, per germline. V was clipped by 6 bases and J by 8 bases, with 7 bases between them. This CDR3 has 11 amino acids. For the CDR3, the DNA is TGTGCCAGCAGGGAGGGGGAAAAACTGTTTTTT. It encodes CASREGEKLFF. The variable domain in full, with the rest retrieved from reference TRBV28 and TRBJ1-4, is DVKVTQSSRYLVKRTGEKVFLECVQDMDHENMFWYRQDPGLGLRLIYFSYDVKMKEKGDIPEGYSVSREKKERFSLILESASTNQTSMYLCASREGEKLFFGSGTQLSVL.